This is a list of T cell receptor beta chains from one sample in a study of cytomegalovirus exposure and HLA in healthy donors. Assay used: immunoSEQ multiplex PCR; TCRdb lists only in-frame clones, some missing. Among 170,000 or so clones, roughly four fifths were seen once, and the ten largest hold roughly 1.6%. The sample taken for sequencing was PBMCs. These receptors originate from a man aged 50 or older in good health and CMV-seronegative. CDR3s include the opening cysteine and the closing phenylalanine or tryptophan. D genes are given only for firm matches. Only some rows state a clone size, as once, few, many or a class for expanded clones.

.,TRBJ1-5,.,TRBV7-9,CASSIGERPQHF,TGTGCCAGCAGCATCGGGGAAAGGCCCCAGCATTTT
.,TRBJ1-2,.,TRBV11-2,CASSLVGRNYGYTF,TGTGCCAGCAGCTTAGTAGGCAGGAACTATGGCTACACCTTC
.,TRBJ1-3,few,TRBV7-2,CASSQTSGNTIYF,TGTGCCAGCTCACAGACGTCTGGAAACACCATATATTTT
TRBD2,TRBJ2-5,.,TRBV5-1,CASSLPSGSWGETQYF,TGCGCCAGCAGCTTGCCTAGCGGGAGTTGGGGGGAGACCCAGTACTTC
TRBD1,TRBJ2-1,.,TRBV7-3,CASSKTGDGFNEQFF,TGTGCCAGCAGCAAGACAGGGGACGGTTTCAATGAGCAGTTCTTC
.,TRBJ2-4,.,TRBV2,CASSGDQVGNIQYF,TGTGCCAGCAGTGGAGATCAGGTTGGGAACATTCAGTACTTC
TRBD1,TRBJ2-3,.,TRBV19,CASKGTGVRDTQYF,TGTGCCAGTAAAGGGACAGGGGTAAGAGATACGCAGTATTTT
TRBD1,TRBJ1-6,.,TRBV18,CASSRDRPDQPLHF,TGTGCCAGCTCACGGGACAGACCTGATCAACCCCTCCACTTT
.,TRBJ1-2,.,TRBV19,CASSITYRANYGYTF,TGTGCCAGTAGTATCACGTATCGAGCTAACTATGGCTACACCTTC
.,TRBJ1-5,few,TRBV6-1,CATLLGRAGNQPQHF,TGTGCCACCCTACTTGGACGGGCAGGGAATCAGCCCCAGCATTTT
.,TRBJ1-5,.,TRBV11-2,CASSLGGTLNQPQHF,TGTGCCAGCAGCTTAGGGGGGACTCTCAATCAGCCCCAGCATTTT
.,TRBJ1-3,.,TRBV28,CASSLLGGSGNTIYF,TGTGCCAGCAGTTTATTGGGGGGCTCTGGAAACACCATATATTTT
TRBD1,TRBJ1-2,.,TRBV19,CASSNGDRGNYGYTF,TGTGCCAGTAGTAATGGGGACAGGGGAAACTATGGCTACACCTTC
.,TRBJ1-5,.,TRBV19,CASSSGTGSGNQPQHF,TGTGCCAGTAGTTCCGGAACAGGGTCGGGCAATCAGCCCCAGCATTTT
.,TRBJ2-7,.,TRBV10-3,CAISPVLVGSYEQYF,TGTGCCATCAGTCCGGTACTAGTTGGCTCCTACGAGCAGTACTTC
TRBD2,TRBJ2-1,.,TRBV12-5,CASGLVFSLPAGSSYNEQFF,TGTGCTAGTGGTTTGGTATTCTCGTTGCCAGCGGGGTCCTCCTACAATGAGCAGTTCTTC
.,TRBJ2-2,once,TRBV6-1,CASSVRQPLANTGELFF,TGTGCCAGCAGTGTCCGACAGCCTCTCGCGAACACCGGGGAGCTGTTTTTT
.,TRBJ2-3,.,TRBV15,CATSRDSSRRDTQYF,TGTGCCACCAGCAGAGATAGCAGCCGGCGGGATACGCAGTATTTT
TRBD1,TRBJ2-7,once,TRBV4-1,CASSQAGDRVIDEQYF,TGCGCCAGCAGCCAAGCAGGAGACAGGGTAATCGACGAGCAGTACTTC
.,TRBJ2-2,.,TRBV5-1,CASYKGVAATGELFF,TGCGCCAGCTACAAGGGAGTTGCGGCAACCGGGGAGCTGTTTTTT
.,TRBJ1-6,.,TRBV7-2,CASSPRQNSYNSPLHF,TGTGCCAGCAGCCCCAGACAGAACTCCTATAATTCACCCCTCCACTTT
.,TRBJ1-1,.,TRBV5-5,CASSLQGSVAFF,TGTGCCAGCAGCCTACAGGGATCTGTAGCTTTCTTT
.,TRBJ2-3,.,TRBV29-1,CSVEVSRTDTQYF,TGCAGCGTTGAAGTCTCCCGCACAGATACGCAGTATTTT
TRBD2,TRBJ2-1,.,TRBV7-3,CASSLYPPYSGGASYNEQFF,TGTGCCAGCAGCTTATACCCTCCTTATAGCGGGGGGGCCTCCTACAATGAGCAGTTCTTC
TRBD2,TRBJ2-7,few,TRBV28,CASSFSSGISSEQYF,TGTGCCAGCAGTTTTAGTAGCGGGATATCGAGCGAGCAGTACTTC
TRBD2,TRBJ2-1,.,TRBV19,CANRSGTSGYNEQFF,TGTGCCAACCGAAGCGGTACTAGCGGATACAATGAGCAGTTCTTC